Only one count was recorded for the clone carrying this T cell receptor beta chain. The patients all showed relapse after autologous stem cell transplantation, while their brentuximab vedotin exposure varied. Using immunoSEQ multiplex PCR, the repertoire was profiled, and TCRdb retains in-frame clones only, with some absent. The table shows roughly 42,000 clones, with 70% to 80% occurring only once. In germline, CDR1 is SGHVS, CDR2 FQNEAQ. With 2 bases removed from V and 1 base from J, the gap between germline ends came to 17 bases. The CDR3 has 17 amino acids. This specimen comes from a study of PD-1 blockade in classical Hodgkin lymphoma.

The sequenced sample was peripheral blood mononuclear cells (PBMCs), obtained at baseline. The rearrangement links TRBV7-8 to TRBJ1-1; no definite D call. This TCR was recovered from a human donor with classical Hodgkin lymphoma. The CDR3 DNA is TGTGCCAGCAGCTTATGGTTCGCGACCGCGGCGAACACTGAAGCTTTCTTT. Amino acids: CASSLWFATAANTEAFF.